This T cell receptor (beta chain) was found in a study of cytomegalovirus exposure and HLA in healthy donors. Findings of the study overall: It was assumed in the presence/absence analyses that sequencing depth was roughly uniform across donors. Accurate prediction of most subjects' HLA-A and HLA-B alleles from TCR beta sequences was reported. V- and J-gene trimming in TCR beta was tied to a missense DCLRE1C variant by an analysis performed later.

The V gene lost 9 bases and the J gene lost 4 bases, with 10 bases spanning the gap. The CDR3 covers 12 residues. Germline CDR1 is MDHEN and CDR2 is SYDVKM. PCR involved 60 Vbeta and 13 Jbeta primers. Some clones are missing from TCRdb's copy, which holds only in-frame ones; the method was immunoSEQ multiplex PCR. The sample yields 81,000 or so clones, less than 65% seen once. Of note for this clone: The antigen is unknown.

V is TRBV28 and J is TRBJ1-5; D unclear. The sample was PBMCs. This receptor was obtained from a woman aged 25 to 39 in good health and CMV-seropositive. As DNA, the CDR3 is TGTGCCAGTTTTACGAGGAATCAGCCCCAGCATTTT. It encodes CASFTRNQPQHF. The variable domain in full, completed from reference TRBV28 and TRBJ1-5, reads DVKVTQSSRYLVKRTGEKVFLECVQDMDHENMFWYRQDPGLGLRLIYFSYDVKMKEKGDIPEGYSVSREKKERFSLILESASTNQTSMYLCASFTRNQPQHFGDGTRLSIL.